This T cell receptor beta chain was retrieved from a study of shared clonotypes between healthy human individuals. The germline V gene encodes CDR1 SGHRS and CDR2 YFSETQ. This CDR3 comprises 14 residues. Of note for this clone: One junction end does not reproduce the germline sequence, and a read error may be involved.

Clones were read by immunoSEQ multiplex PCR, and TCRdb kept only the in-frame ones, dropping some. The sample holds 2 million to 2.5 million clones, approximately 94% seen once. This TCR was sampled from a man aged 18 to 29 in good health. V is TRBV5-1 and J is TRBJ2-3, with 7 bases that match TRBD2. The material sequenced was naive CD4+ T cells sorted from blood. Subset indicated: CD45RA+ positively selected. CDR3 DNA: TGCGCCAGCACCTTGGAGCGGGACACAGATACGCAGTATTTT. Translated: CASTLERDTDTQYF.